This is a list of T cell receptor beta chains from one sample in a study of radiotherapy plus CTLA-4 blockade in lung cancer. TCRdb keeps only in-frame clones here, not all; method: immunoSEQ multiplex PCR. The data contain some 46,000 clones, 80% to 85% of them seen just once; the ten biggest clones take up about 3.3%. Sequencing used peripheral blood, obtained from a patient treated with radiotherapy plus ipilimumab. All receptors derive from a human donor with non-small cell lung cancer who had stable disease on radiotherapy plus ipilimumab. The conserved cysteine and the conserved F or W are not part of the CDR3 here. The D gene is left open where the match is weak. The size field is filled for only some rows; it gives once, few, many or a size class.

cdr3_aa | clone_size | v_call | d_call | j_call
ASSEAVELGNQPQH | NA | TRBV6-1 | NA | TRBJ1-5
ASSLVRSTDTQY | NA | TRBV5-1 | NA | TRBJ2-3
ATSRERGYNSPLH | NA | TRBV15 | NA | TRBJ1-6
ASSKPKTYEQY | once | TRBV21-1 | NA | TRBJ2-7
ASSLYTGLAGGPRNEQF | NA | TRBV27 | TRBD2 | TRBJ2-1
ASSLAARGLEADTQY | NA | TRBV11-3 | TRBD1 | TRBJ2-3
AISTSGSNEQF | NA | TRBV10-3 | TRBD2 | TRBJ2-1
ASSAPRGEESNQPQH | NA | TRBV6-1 | NA | TRBJ1-5
ASSFSGTGDPAYEQY | NA | TRBV7-3 | TRBD1 | TRBJ2-7
ASSRRDRGQYDANTGELF | NA | TRBV19 | TRBD1 | TRBJ2-2
ASSLSAGEETQY | once | TRBV7-3 | NA | TRBJ2-5
ASSVRLAGDVDTQY | NA | TRBV7-6 | TRBD2 | TRBJ2-3
ASSKDERLAGWRETQY | NA | TRBV21-1 | NA | TRBJ2-5
ASSLWGPTQPQH | NA | TRBV27 | NA | TRBJ1-5
ASSLLGWTGGLQRQETQY | NA | TRBV28 | TRBD1 | TRBJ2-5
ASSPPSGSSYEQY | NA | TRBV4-2 | TRBD2 | TRBJ2-7
ASQRGHTEAF | NA | TRBV30 | TRBD1 | TRBJ1-1
ASSLFRAPRYRDTQY | NA | TRBV7-9 | NA | TRBJ2-3
ASSQLRTAYGYT | NA | TRBV4-3 | NA | TRBJ1-2
ASSLGQGQTQY | few | TRBV5-1 | TRBD1 | TRBJ2-5
ASSPGLAGGQETQY | NA | TRBV5-4 | TRBD2 | TRBJ2-5
ASSFRGYSNQPQH | NA | TRBV27 | NA | TRBJ1-5
ASSTGGQQETQY | NA | TRBV7-2 | TRBD1 | TRBJ2-5
ASSRLSWGQGTYEQY | NA | TRBV4-1 | TRBD1 | TRBJ2-7
ASSDGTSGSLYYEQY | once | TRBV21-1 | NA | TRBJ2-7
ASSPRGGDTQY | few | TRBV11-2 | NA | TRBJ2-3
ASSPDSQETQY | NA | TRBV11-3 | NA | TRBJ2-5
ASRAPRTGLYTIY | few | TRBV2 | TRBD1 | TRBJ1-3
ASSGDTDRAAYEQY | few | TRBV28 | TRBD1 | TRBJ2-7
ASSETGVNVLT | NA | TRBV25-1 | TRBD1 | TRBJ2-6
ASSSNREWNSPLH | once | TRBV7-2 | NA | TRBJ1-6
ASSLGRRLADLAWSNEQF | NA | TRBV13 | TRBD2 | TRBJ2-1
ATTGPVGSYEQY | NA | TRBV2 | NA | TRBJ2-7
ATSRDYGLAGHPSGNEQF | NA | TRBV15 | TRBD2 | TRBJ2-1
ASSKVQHCGEKLF | NA | TRBV21-1 | NA | TRBJ1-4
ASSQEKLADPRNEQF | NA | TRBV4-3 | TRBD2 | TRBJ2-1
ASSLRQGEGYT | NA | TRBV6-5 | TRBD1 | TRBJ1-2
ASSFRGKKQETQY | NA | TRBV7-8 | NA | TRBJ2-5
ASGETGTDTQY | NA | TRBV9 | NA | TRBJ2-3
ASIEEGNTGELF | once | TRBV7-9 | NA | TRBJ2-2
AWSRTQNTEAF | NA | TRBV30 | NA | TRBJ1-1
ASSFFGTRTDTQY | NA | TRBV7-2 | TRBD2 | TRBJ2-3
ASSLTSSPWVEQF | NA | TRBV7-2 | NA | TRBJ2-1
ASSLELMTNEQF | NA | TRBV11-2 | NA | TRBJ2-1